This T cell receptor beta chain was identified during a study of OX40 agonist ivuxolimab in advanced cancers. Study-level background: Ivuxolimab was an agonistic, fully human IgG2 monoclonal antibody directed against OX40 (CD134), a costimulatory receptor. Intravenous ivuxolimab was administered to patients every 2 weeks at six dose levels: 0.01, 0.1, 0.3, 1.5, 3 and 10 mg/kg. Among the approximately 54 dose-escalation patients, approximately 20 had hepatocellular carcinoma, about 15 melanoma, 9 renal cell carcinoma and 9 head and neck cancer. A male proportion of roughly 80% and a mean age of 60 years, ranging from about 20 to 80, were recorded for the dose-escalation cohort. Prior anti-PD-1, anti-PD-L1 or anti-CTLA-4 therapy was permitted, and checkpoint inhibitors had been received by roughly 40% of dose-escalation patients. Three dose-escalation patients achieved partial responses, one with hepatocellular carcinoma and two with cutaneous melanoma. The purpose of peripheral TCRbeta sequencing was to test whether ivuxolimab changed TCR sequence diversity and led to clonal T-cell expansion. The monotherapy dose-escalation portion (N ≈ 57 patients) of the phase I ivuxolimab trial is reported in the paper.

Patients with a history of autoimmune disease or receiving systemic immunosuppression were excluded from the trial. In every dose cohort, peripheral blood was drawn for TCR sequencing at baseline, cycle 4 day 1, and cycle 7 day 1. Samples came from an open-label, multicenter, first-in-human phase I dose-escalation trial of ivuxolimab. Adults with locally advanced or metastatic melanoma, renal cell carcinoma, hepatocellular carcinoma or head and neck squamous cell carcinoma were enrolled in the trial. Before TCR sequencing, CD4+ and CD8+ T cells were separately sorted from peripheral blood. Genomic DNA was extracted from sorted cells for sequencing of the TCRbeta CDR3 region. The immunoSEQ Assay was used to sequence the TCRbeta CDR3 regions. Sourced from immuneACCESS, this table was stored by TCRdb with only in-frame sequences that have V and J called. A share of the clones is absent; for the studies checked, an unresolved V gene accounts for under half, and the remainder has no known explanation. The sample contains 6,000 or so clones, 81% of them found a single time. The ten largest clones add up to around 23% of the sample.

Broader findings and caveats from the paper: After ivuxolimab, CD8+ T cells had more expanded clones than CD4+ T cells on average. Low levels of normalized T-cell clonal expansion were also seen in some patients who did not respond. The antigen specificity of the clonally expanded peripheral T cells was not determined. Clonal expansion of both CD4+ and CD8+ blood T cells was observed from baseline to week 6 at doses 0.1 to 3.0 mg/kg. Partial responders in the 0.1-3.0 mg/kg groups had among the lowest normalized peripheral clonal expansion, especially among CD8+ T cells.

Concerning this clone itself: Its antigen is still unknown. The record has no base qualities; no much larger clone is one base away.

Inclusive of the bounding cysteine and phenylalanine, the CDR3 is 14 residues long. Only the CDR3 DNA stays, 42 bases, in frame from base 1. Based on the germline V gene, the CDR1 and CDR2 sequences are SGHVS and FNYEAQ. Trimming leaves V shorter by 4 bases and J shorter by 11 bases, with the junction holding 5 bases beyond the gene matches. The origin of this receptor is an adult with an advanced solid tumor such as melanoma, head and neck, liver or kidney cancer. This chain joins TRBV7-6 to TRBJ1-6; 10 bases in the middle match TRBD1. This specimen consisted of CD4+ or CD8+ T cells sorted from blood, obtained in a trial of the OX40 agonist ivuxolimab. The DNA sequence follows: TGTGCCAGCAGCTGGGGACAGGGGTTAGCACCCCTCCACTTT. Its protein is CASSWGQGLAPLHF.